The 16 T cell receptor beta chains below come from one sample, sequenced in a study of cytomegalovirus exposure and HLA in healthy donors. Primers included in the PCR were 60 Vbeta and 13 Jbeta primers. Clones were read by immunoSEQ multiplex PCR, and TCRdb kept only the in-frame ones, dropping some. Of approximately 180,000 clones in the sample, roughly four fifths were seen once. Sequenced sample: PBMCs. Receptors originate from a woman aged 18-35 years in good health and CMV-seropositive.

In this sample, this clone turned up a few times. The CDR3 spells CASSPLAGTDTQYF. In DNA, the CDR3 is TGCGCCAGCAGCCCACTAGCGGGCACAGATACGCAGTATTTT. J is TRBJ2-3 and V is TRBV4-1; 8 positions agree with TRBD2. V gave up 4 bases and J gave up 1 base; unmatched junction bases: 1. The CDR3 has 14 amino acids. The V gene's germline CDR1 is MGHRA and CDR2 YSYEKL.

V is TRBV7-9 and J is TRBJ1-2; D might be TRBD1 (6 bases). There are 17 residues in the CDR3. Trimming stripped 3 bases from V and 2 bases from J, with 19 bases between. Germline V CDR1 and CDR2: SEHNR, FQNEAQ (reference sequence). The chain's CDR3 is CASSFMDRPPFNYGYTF. The CDR3 DNA sequence: TGTGCCAGCAGCTTCATGGACAGACCTCCTTTCAACTATGGCTACACCTTC.

This chain connects TRBV7-6 to TRBJ2-2; 9 nucleotides align to TRBD2. This CDR3 region has 15 residues. V gave up 2 bases and J gave up 8 bases; unmatched junction bases: 6. In germline, CDR1 is SGHVS, CDR2 FNYEAQ. CDR3 DNA: TGTGCCAGCAGCTTAAGTAGCGGGGGAACGGGGGAGCTGTTTTTT. It translates to CASSLSSGGTGELFF. Combining the CDR3 with reference TRBV7-6 and TRBJ2-2 gives the whole variable domain GAGVSQSPRYKVTKRGQDVALRCDPISGHVSLYWYRQALGQGPEFLTYFNYEAQQDKSGLPNDRFSAERPEGSISTLTIQRTEQRDSAMYRCASSLSSGGTGELFFGEGSRLTVL.

The chain recombines TRBV2 with TRBJ2-1, with D tentatively TRBD2 (6 bases). The V gene lost 6 bases and the J gene lost 0 bases, with 15 bases spanning the gap. CDR3 length: 16 amino acids. Germline V gene lookup returns CDR1 SNHLY and CDR2 FYNNEI. The CDR3: CASRNDAGSSYNEQFF. The CDR3 DNA is TGTGCCAGCAGAAATGACGCGGGGAGCTCCTACAATGAGCAGTTCTTC.

This clone appeared a single time. V usage is TRBV9 and J usage is TRBJ2-2; a possible D gene is TRBD2 (5 bases). This CDR3 region has 16 residues. CDR1 is SGDLS, CDR2 YYNGEE, per germline. The V end was cut by 0 bases, the J end by 0 bases, with 9 bases between. CDR3 DNA sequence: TGTGCCAGCAGCGTAGGGGCTAGCCCGAACACCGGGGAGCTGTTTTTT. Translation: CASSVGASPNTGELFF.

The genes are TRBV6-6 and TRBJ1-1; possible D gene TRBD1, 5 bases. V shed 5 bases and J shed 1 base, with 11 bases lying between them. The CDR3 has 14 amino acids. CDR1 MNHNY and CDR2 SVGAGI come from the germline V gene (reference sequence). The DNA of the CDR3 is TGTGCCAGCAGTACACGCGGACAGAACACTGAAGCTTTCTTT. Amino acid sequence: CASSTRGQNTEAFF.

V gene TRBV6-6 combines with J gene TRBJ1-2; D ambiguous. Trimming removed 2 bases at V and 4 bases at J, with 14 bases between. The CDR3 loop spans 15 amino acids. Germline CDR1 reads MNHNY; CDR2 reads SVGAGI (reference sequence). The CDR3 DNA follows: TGTGCCAGCAGTTACCGGGAGGTCTTGGTCTATGGCTACACCTTC. This sequence encodes CASSYREVLVYGYTF.

The chain is built from TRBV9 and TRBJ1-1, with D perhaps TRBD1 (5 bases). The CDR3 is 14 residues long. Trimming removed 3 bases from V and 4 bases from J, with 13 bases in between. Germline CDR1 and CDR2: SGDLS and YYNGEE. CDR3 in amino acids: CASSGQIQGTEAFF. As DNA, the CDR3 is TGTGCCAGCAGCGGACAAATCCAGGGCACTGAAGCTTTCTTT.

The V and J genes are TRBV7-9 and TRBJ1-3; D is possibly TRBD1 (6 bases). The V gene lost 8 bases and the J gene lost 3 bases, with 20 bases spanning the gap. The length of the CDR3 is 16 residues. Germline CDR1 reads SEHNR; CDR2 reads FQNEAQ (reference sequence). The CDR3 spells CASGTQQGSYGNTIYF. The CDR3 DNA reads as TGTGCCAGCGGAACCCAACAGGGAAGTTATGGAAACACCATATATTTT. The complete variable domain, with remaining parts taken from reference TRBV7-9 and TRBJ1-3, reads DTGVSQNPRHKITKRGQNVTFRCDPISEHNRLYWYRQTLGQGPEFLTYFQNEAQLEKSRLLSDRFSAERPKGSFSTLEIQRTEQGDSAMYLCASGTQQGSYGNTIYFGEGSWLTVV.

The chain uses TRBV2 and TRBJ1-2; D gene ambiguous. The CDR3 extends over 13 amino acids. Per germline, CDR1 SNHLY and CDR2 FYNNEI. V was shortened by 4 bases and J by 3 bases, with 9 bases between the two germline ends. CDR3 sequence (DNA): TGTGCCAGCAGTGGGGCAACCTACTATGGCTACACCTTC. Translated: CASSGATYYGYTF.

The chain uses TRBV7-9 and TRBJ2-3; 9 nucleotides line up with TRBD2. Germline CDR1 and CDR2: SEHNR and FQNEAQ (reference sequence). The CDR3 is 14 amino acids. The ends lost 9 bases at V and 1 base at J; junction bases unmatched: 5. In DNA form, the CDR3 reads TGTGCCAGAGATAGCGGGGGAGGCACAGATACGCAGTATTTT. Its protein is CARDSGGGTDTQYF.

The chain has TRBV9 and TRBJ1-6; D not certain. The length of the CDR3 is 16 residues. CDR1 is SGDLS, CDR2 YYNGEE, per germline. V lost 0 bases to trimming and J lost 1 base, with 8 bases between them. The CDR3: CASSVAEDSYNSPLHF. Written as DNA, the CDR3 is TGTGCCAGCAGCGTAGCGGAGGATTCCTATAATTCACCCCTCCACTTT.

V is TRBV10-3 and J is TRBJ2-1, with TRBD2 matching 12 bases. Trimming took 6 bases from V and 4 from J; bases not matched to a gene: 4. Germline CDR1 ENHRY, CDR2 SYGVKD. CDR3 length: 15 residues. Here the CDR3 reads CAIRELAGGYNEQFF. Written as DNA, the CDR3 is TGTGCCATCAGGGAACTAGCGGGGGGATACAATGAGCAGTTCTTC.

The gene calls are TRBV7-9 and TRBJ1-1; D may be TRBD1 (5 bases). Germline V gene lookup returns CDR1 SEHNR and CDR2 FQNEAQ (reference sequence). CDR3 length equals 15 residues. Deletions cut 5 bases from V and 0 bases from J, with 13 bases between. The CDR3 region has the DNA TGTGCCAGCAGCACCATCAGGGCCATGAACACTGAAGCTTTCTTT. This encodes CASSTIRAMNTEAFF.

The chain recombines TRBV5-4 with TRBJ2-2, with 8 bases identical to TRBD2. The trim removed 4 bases at V and 8 bases at J, leaving 10 bases unmatched. CDR1 SGHNT and CDR2 YYREEE come from the germline V gene (reference sequence). This CDR3 is 15 amino acids long. The CDR3 protein is CASSAPAGGEGELFF. The CDR3 DNA follows: TGTGCCAGCAGCGCTCCTGCGGGGGGCGAGGGGGAGCTGTTTTTT.

V usage is TRBV7-9 and J usage is TRBJ1-6, with D hard to call. The V end lost 3 bases, the J end lost 7 bases, and 13 bases lay between the germline ends. The CDR3 extends over 15 amino acids. CDR1 is SEHNR and CDR2 is FQNEAQ in the germline V gene (reference sequence). CDR3 amino acids: CASSLTSLGNSPLHF. In DNA form, the CDR3 reads TGTGCCAGCAGCTTGACTAGTTTAGGCAATTCACCCCTCCACTTT.